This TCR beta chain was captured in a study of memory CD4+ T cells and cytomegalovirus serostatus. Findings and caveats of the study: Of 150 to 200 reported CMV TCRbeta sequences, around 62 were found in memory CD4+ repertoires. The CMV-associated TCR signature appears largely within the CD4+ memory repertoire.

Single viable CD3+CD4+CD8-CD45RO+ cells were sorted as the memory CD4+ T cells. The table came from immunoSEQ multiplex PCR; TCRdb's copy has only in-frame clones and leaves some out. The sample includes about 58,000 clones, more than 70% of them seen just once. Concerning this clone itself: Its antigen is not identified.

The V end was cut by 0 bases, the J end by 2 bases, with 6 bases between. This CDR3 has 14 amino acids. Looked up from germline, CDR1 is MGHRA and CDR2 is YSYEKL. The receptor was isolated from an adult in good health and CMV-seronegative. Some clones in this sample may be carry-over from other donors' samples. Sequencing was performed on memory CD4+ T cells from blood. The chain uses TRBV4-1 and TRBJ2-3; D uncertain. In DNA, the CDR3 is TGCGCCAGCAGCCAAGAAGCATACACAGATACGCAGTATTTT. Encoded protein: CASSQEAYTDTQYF.